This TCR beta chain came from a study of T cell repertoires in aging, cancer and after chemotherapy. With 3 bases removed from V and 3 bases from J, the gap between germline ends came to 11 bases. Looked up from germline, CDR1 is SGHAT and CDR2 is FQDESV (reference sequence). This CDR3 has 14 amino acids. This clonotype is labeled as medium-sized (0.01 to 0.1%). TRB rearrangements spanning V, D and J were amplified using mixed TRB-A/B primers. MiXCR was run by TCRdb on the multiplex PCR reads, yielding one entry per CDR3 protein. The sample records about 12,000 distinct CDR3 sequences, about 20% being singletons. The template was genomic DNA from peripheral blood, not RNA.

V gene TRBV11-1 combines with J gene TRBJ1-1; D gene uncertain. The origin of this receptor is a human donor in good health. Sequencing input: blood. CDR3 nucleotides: TGTGCCAGCAGCTTCATCGAGGGTTACACTGAAGCTTTCTTT. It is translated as CASSFIEGYTEAFF.